This T cell receptor beta chain stems from a study of T cell clonality in common variable immunodeficiency. The CDR3 length is 16 residues. Germline CDR1 is SGHVS and CDR2 is FQNEAQ. The J segment lost 5 bases and the V segment lost 4 bases, leaving 9 bases of the junction unmatched. Here immunoSEQ multiplex PCR was the method, and the copy in TCRdb shows in-frame clones only, minus some. The profile covers tens of thousands of clones, none occurring a single time. In this sample, this clone turned up many times. The sequence runs out 3 residues before the end of the CDR3; the remainder is reconstructed from the germline J gene.

This sequence originates from a person between 18 and 69 years old in good health. The sample comprised peripheral blood mononuclear cells. This chain links TRBV7-8 with TRBJ1-4, with TRBD1 matching over 8 bases. The sequenced CDR3 bases are TGTGCCAGCAGCTCGCAACCGGGACAGGCAAATGAAAAA. It translates to CASSSQPGQANEK. The entire CDR3 protein is CASSSQPGQANEKLFF.